These 31 T cell receptor beta chains were all obtained from the same sample, sequenced in a study of technical replicates of blood from a few donors. Measured with immunoSEQ multiplex PCR; TCRdb has only the in-frame clones, and not every one. The repertoire has some 99,000 clones, 95% of them found once; the top ten carry 0.21%. Input material: T cells isolated from PBMCs. Every receptor here comes from a human donor in good health.

The rearrangement uses TRBV11-2 and TRBJ2-3; 14 positions agree with TRBD2. The length of the CDR3 is 16 residues. Germline assignment: CDR1 SGHAT and CDR2 FQNNGV. Unmatched junction bases numbered 6, after V lost 5 bases and J lost 5 bases. CDR3 sequence: CASSTRLAGGGDTQYF. CDR3 nucleotide sequence: TGTGCCAGCAGCACCAGACTAGCGGGGGGGGGAGATACGCAGTATTTT.

The chain uses TRBV6-1 and TRBJ1-2; D is uncertain. The CDR3 runs 15 residues. V gave up 4 bases and J gave up 1 base, with 13 bases separating them. Per germline, CDR1 MNHNS and CDR2 SASEGT. This CDR3 reads CASSVEVGVNYGYTF. CDR3 sequence (DNA): TGTGCCAGCAGTGTGGAGGTGGGAGTTAACTATGGCTACACCTTC.

In nucleotides, the CDR3 is TGCGCCAGCAGCCCAGACAGGGGGGAAGAAGCTTTCTTT. Residues: CASSPDRGEEAFF. The V call is TRBV5-1, the J call TRBJ1-1; 9 bases fit TRBD1. Germline CDR1 and CDR2: SGHRS and YFSETQ. With 4 bases clipped from V and 8 bases from J, the junction kept 6 bases outside the gene matches. The CDR3 has 13 amino acids.

The chain joins TRBV19 to TRBJ1-5; D uncertain. Trimming took off 6 bases at V and 1 base at J, with 13 bases between the two ends. The CDR3 totals 15 residues. In germline, CDR1 is LNHDA, CDR2 SQIVND (reference sequence). CDR3 loop: CASRPDYASNQPQHF. In DNA form, the CDR3 reads TGTGCCAGTAGGCCTGACTACGCGAGCAATCAGCCCCAGCATTTT. Using reference TRBV19 and TRBJ1-5 for the parts outside the CDR3, the full variable domain is DGGITQSPKYLFRKEGQNVTLSCEQNLNHDAMYWYRQDPGQGLRLIYYSQIVNDFQKGDIAEGYSVSREKKESFPLTVTSAQKNPTAFYLCASRPDYASNQPQHFGDGTRLSIL.

The V call is TRBV4-1, the J call TRBJ1-2; 8 bases fit TRBD1. The V and J ends lost 1 base and 10 bases, in that order; junction bases with no gene match: 8. The CDR3 has 14 residues. Germline V gene lookup returns CDR1 MGHRA and CDR2 YSYEKL. The CDR3 is CASSQGGTGNLYTF. The DNA of the CDR3 is TGCGCCAGCAGCCAAGGTGGGACAGGCAACCTCTACACCTTC.

This chain uses TRBV9 with TRBJ1-1, with D hard to call. V shed 0 bases and J shed 4 bases, with 7 bases lying between them. CDR1 SGDLS and CDR2 YYNGEE come from the germline V gene. The CDR3 runs to 13 residues. This CDR3 is CASSVGSGTEAFF. The CDR3 DNA is TGTGCCAGCAGCGTAGGGAGTGGCACTGAAGCTTTCTTT.

This sequence joins TRBV18 and TRBJ1-4; TRBD1 matches 7 bases. CDR1 and CDR2 (germline): KGHSH, LQKENI. After removal of 4 bases from V and 1 base from J, the junction contained 3 bases not matched to a gene. The length of the CDR3 is 15 residues. The CDR3 reads CASSLDRETNEKLFF. Written as DNA, the CDR3 is TGTGCCAGCTCACTAGACAGGGAAACTAATGAAAAACTGTTTTTT.

The rearrangement uses TRBV18 and TRBJ2-1; possible D gene TRBD1, 6 bases. Trimming removed 3 bases from V and 3 bases from J, with 15 bases in between. Germline V CDR1 and CDR2: KGHSH, LQKENI. The CDR3 covers 16 residues. CDR3 sequence reads: CASSPTGSRIYNEQFF. DNA for the CDR3: TGTGCCAGCTCACCCACAGGGTCGAGGATCTACAATGAGCAGTTCTTC.

This chain uses TRBV11-3 with TRBJ2-3, with TRBD2 identical over 9 bases. V was clipped by 1 base and J by 5 bases; unmatched bases: 7. The CDR3 runs 16 residues. Germline lookup yields CDR1 SGHNT and CDR2 YENEEA. The DNA of the CDR3 is TGTGCCAGCAGCTTAGTACTCGCGGGGGGGGGAGATACGCAGTATTTT. It encodes CASSLVLAGGGDTQYF.

V gene TRBV7-9 combines with J gene TRBJ2-2; unclear D gene. The germline V gene has CDR1 SEHNR and CDR2 FQNEAQ (reference sequence). This CDR3 has 16 residues. V gave up 5 bases and J gave up 2 bases, with 15 bases separating them. The DNA for the CDR3 is TGTGCCAGCAGCGCCGGTCCAGGTTCTAACACCGGGGAGCTGTTTTTT. Its translation is CASSAGPGSNTGELFF.

The J gene is TRBJ1-2, the V gene TRBV7-3, with TRBD1 matching 7 bases. CDR3 length equals 18 residues. V lost 3 bases to trimming and J lost 6 bases; unmatched junction nucleotides: 19. Germline V CDR1 and CDR2: SGHTA, FQGTGA. The CDR3: CASSLGQGGVHRRDGYTF. The CDR3 DNA reads as TGTGCCAGCAGCTTGGGTCAGGGGGGCGTTCACCGTCGGGATGGCTACACCTTC.

V and J are TRBV15 and TRBJ1-1, with unresolved D. The CDR3 is 19 residues long. V was trimmed by 0 bases and J by 0 bases, leaving 20 bases between them. Looked up from germline, CDR1 is LNHNV and CDR2 is YYDKDF (reference sequence). CDR3 region: CATSRELRGSSFMNTEAFF. The CDR3 nucleotides read TGTGCCACCAGCAGAGAATTAAGAGGGAGCTCTTTCATGAACACTGAAGCTTTCTTT. Full variable domain (remainder filled in from reference TRBV15 and TRBJ1-1): DAMVIQNPRYQVTQFGKPVTLSCSQTLNHNVMYWYQQKSSQAPKLLFHYYDKDFNNEADTPDNFQSRRPNTSFCFLDIRSPGLGDTAMYLCATSRELRGSSFMNTEAFFGQGTRLTVV.

The rearrangement joins TRBV11-3 to TRBJ2-2, with D perhaps matching TRBD1 (5 bases). V was trimmed by 1 base and J by 6 bases, leaving 9 bases between them. CDR1 and CDR2 from the germline V gene are SGHNT and YENEEA. CDR3 length equals 14 residues. The CDR3 DNA reads TGTGCCAGCAGCTTAGCCAGGGTGGCCGGGGAGCTGTTTTTT. This translates into CASSLARVAGELFF.

The CDR3 protein is CASSFAGGSYGYTF. The CDR3 DNA is TGTGCCAGCAGCTTCGCAGGGGGCTCCTATGGCTACACCTTC. The chain is built from TRBV7-2 and TRBJ1-2, with 8 bases aligning to TRBD1. Looked up from germline, CDR1 is SGHTA and CDR2 is FQGNSA. The ends lost 3 bases at V and 4 bases at J; junction bases unmatched: 4. The CDR3 loop spans 14 amino acids.

This clone appeared once. The rearrangement uses TRBV5-5 and TRBJ2-7; 7 nucleotides match TRBD1. The CDR3 has 14 residues. The germline V gene has CDR1 SGHKS and CDR2 YYEKEE (reference sequence). With 0 bases clipped from V and 7 bases from J, the junction kept 7 bases outside the gene matches. CDR3 sequence (DNA): TGTGCCAGCAGCTTGGAGGGGGCGGCGTGGGAGCAGTACTTC. This encodes CASSLEGAAWEQYF.

The chain uses TRBV27 and TRBJ1-2; 8 bases are a match to TRBD1. Germline lookup yields CDR1 MNHEY and CDR2 SMNVEV (reference sequence). The CDR3 has 17 residues. The V segment lost 5 bases and the J segment 0 bases; nucleotides outside the gene matches: 11. The CDR3 region is CASSPLGQGQTNYGYTF. The DNA for the CDR3 is TGTGCCAGCAGTCCCCTCGGACAGGGCCAGACTAACTATGGCTACACCTTC.

The rearrangement uses TRBV4-1 and TRBJ2-1; D gene unclear. The CDR3 is 17 residues long. Trimming shortened V by 5 bases and J by 0 bases, and 17 bases separated the two germline ends. CDR1 MGHRA and CDR2 YSYEKL come from the germline V gene. CDR3 residues: CASSSYPDLSSYNEQFF. The CDR3 region has the DNA TGCGCCAGCAGCTCATACCCCGACTTAAGCTCCTACAATGAGCAGTTCTTC.

Only one count was recorded for this clone. The rearrangement links TRBV15 to TRBJ2-5, with a possible D match to TRBD1 (5 bases). This CDR3 comprises 16 residues. CDR1 is LNHNV and CDR2 is YYDKDF in the germline V gene (reference sequence). The ends were cut back, 0 bases at V and 3 bases at J, with 14 bases in the middle. The CDR3 DNA follows: TGTGCCACCAGCAGAGATCTAACAAGGGGAAAAGAGACCCAGTACTTC. It specifies CATSRDLTRGKETQYF.

The chain recombines TRBV19 with TRBJ2-7, with D uncertain. The V and J ends lost 1 base and 6 bases respectively, with 7 bases between them. The V gene's germline CDR1 is LNHDA and CDR2 SQIVND (reference sequence). CDR3 length: 12 residues. The CDR3: CASSIATGEQYF. The CDR3 bases are TGTGCCAGTAGTATAGCAACCGGCGAGCAGTACTTC.

The gene calls are TRBV10-1 and TRBJ1-6; D gene ambiguous. The CDR3 spans 12 residues. V was pared by 3 bases and J by 8 bases, with 5 bases between. Germline V gene data show CDR1 as WNHNN and CDR2 as SYGVQD (reference sequence). CDR3 in DNA: TGCGCCAGCAGTGACACGGATTCACCCCTCCACTTT. Translation: CASSDTDSPLHF.

The rearrangement uses TRBV2 and TRBJ2-3; 12 nucleotides agree with TRBD2. The germline V gene has CDR1 SNHLY and CDR2 FYNNEI. V shed 5 bases, J shed 3 bases, and the junction held 6 bases outside the gene matches. This CDR3 is built from 16 residues. CDR3 residues: CASSSSGRAETDTQYF. The CDR3 DNA follows: TGTGCCAGCAGTTCTAGCGGGAGGGCCGAGACAGATACGCAGTATTTT.

This chain joins TRBV4-1 and TRBJ1-2; weak D call: TRBD1 (6 bases). The CDR3 sequence is 15 residues long. The V end lost 0 bases, the J end lost 7 bases, and 15 bases lay between the germline ends. Germline-derived CDR1 and CDR2 are MGHRA and YSYEKL. The CDR3 protein is CASSQDKGGASGYTF. Here the CDR3 DNA reads TGCGCCAGCAGCCAAGATAAGGGGGGGGCGTCTGGCTACACCTTC.

In regard to this clone: One end of the junction varies from germline; a read error may be responsible. The chain carries TRBV6-1 and TRBJ2-3, with 11 bases identical to TRBD2. Germline CDR1 reads MNHNS; CDR2 reads SASEGT. The CDR3 consists of 16 residues. Written as DNA, the CDR3 is TGTGCCAGCAGAGAAGTAGCGGGAGGGGTTGCAGATACGCAGTATTTT. This translates into CASREVAGGVADTQYF.

V and J are TRBV7-9 and TRBJ2-3, with no clear D. CDR3 length: 12 residues. The ends were cut back, 3 bases at V and 6 bases at J, with 7 bases in the middle. The germline V gene has CDR1 SEHNR and CDR2 FQNEAQ (reference sequence). As DNA, the CDR3 is TGTGCCAGCAGCTTCGCGGTTGATACGCAGTATTTT. Its translation is CASSFAVDTQYF. Looking up the rest from reference TRBV7-9 and TRBJ2-3 gives the full variable domain: DTGVSQNPRHKITKRGQNVTFRCDPISEHNRLYWYRQTLGQGPEFLTYFQNEAQLEKSRLLSDRFSAERPKGSFSTLEIQRTEQGDSAMYLCASSFAVDTQYFGPGTRLTVL.

The V call is TRBV6-5, the J call TRBJ2-3; TRBD2 might be the D (6 bases). Trimming left V 0 bases short and J 4 bases short, with 8 bases between. Germline V gives CDR1 MNHEY, CDR2 SVGAGI. The CDR3 loop spans 14 amino acids. Here the CDR3 DNA reads TGTGCCAGCAGTTACTCGGGGAGGCCAGATACGCAGTATTTT. Translated, it gives CASSYSGRPDTQYF.

The J gene is TRBJ2-3, the V gene TRBV6-5; D is undetermined. This CDR3 region has 15 residues. CDR1 is MNHEY, CDR2 SVGAGI, per germline. Trimming took 5 bases from V and 2 from J, leaving 14 bases between them. CDR3 DNA: TGTGCCAGCAGTCCCACGGTTATATCCACAGATACGCAGTATTTT. This codes for CASSPTVISTDTQYF.

The V gene is TRBV5-1, the J gene TRBJ2-7; 10 nucleotides align to TRBD2. This CDR3 comprises 15 residues. Germline CDR1 and CDR2: SGHRS and YFSETQ. V trimming: 2 bases; J trimming: 5 bases; junction bases outside the gene matches: 7. CDR3 coding DNA: TGCGCCAGCAGCTTCCGAGCGGGAGGGCCCAACGAGCAGTACTTC. Residues: CASSFRAGGPNEQYF.

The chain is built from TRBV5-1 and TRBJ2-2; 8 bases map to TRBD1. CDR1 and CDR2 (germline): SGHRS, YFSETQ. CDR3 length equals 16 residues. The V and J ends lost 4 bases and 8 bases, in that order; junction bases with no gene match: 13. CDR3 protein: CASSHNPDRVTGELFF. The CDR3 DNA reads TGCGCCAGCAGCCATAACCCGGACAGGGTGACTGGGGAGCTGTTTTTT.

This chain links TRBV4-1 with TRBJ1-4, with a weak D call TRBD1 (5 bases). The CDR3 loop spans 17 amino acids. Trimming took off 0 bases at V and 13 bases at J, with 24 bases between the two ends. Germline lookup yields CDR1 MGHRA and CDR2 YSYEKL. The CDR3 DNA reads TGCGCCAGCAGCCAAGATCCCCGGGACGCCTTTTTGCGGGGACTGTTTTTT. Its translation: CASSQDPRDAFLRGLFF.

Points on this clone: Germline and junction disagree at one end, which may indicate a read error. This chain joins TRBV7-7 and TRBJ1-3, with a weak D call TRBD1 (5 bases). This CDR3 has 18 residues. CDR1 is SSHAT, CDR2 FNYEAQ, per germline (reference sequence). The CDR3 here is CASSPLPGLESGGNTIYF. The CDR3 DNA follows: TGTGCTAGCAGCCCCCTGCCGGGACTCGAATCTGGGGGAAACACCATATATTTT.

This clone was seen a single time. This chain connects TRBV11-2 to TRBJ2-7; no clear D. Trimming stripped 4 bases from V and 7 bases from J, with 11 bases between. Germline V gene sequence: CDR1 SGHAT, CDR2 FQNNGV. The CDR3 consists of 12 residues. The CDR3 here is CASSSQYSEQYF. As DNA, the CDR3 is TGTGCCAGCAGCTCCCAATACTCGGAGCAGTACTTC.